These 24 T cell receptor beta chains share one sample of origin, sequenced in a study of synovial regulatory T cells in juvenile arthritis. Only in-frame clones appear in the TCRdb table, and some are missing; sequencing was by immunoSEQ multiplex PCR. The sample has about 10,000 clones; the top ten hold around 1.1%. Sequences were obtained from Treg cells from blood. The subset here: remaining (HLA-DR-negative) circulating blood Treg cells. Receptors were obtained from a donor aged 2-29 years with juvenile idiopathic arthritis.

This chain links TRBV2 with TRBJ1-1. This CDR3 has 11 amino acids. No coding sequence is recorded. Germline values: CDR1 SNHLY, CDR2 FYNNEI. This CDR3 reads CASGKGREAFF.

The CDR3 here is CASSPDRDRGRVYTGELFF. The V call is TRBV4-1, the J call TRBJ2-2; TCRdb lists TRBD1, though no DNA is available to test this call. This CDR3 is built from 19 residues. DNA is not recorded here. The germline CDR1 and CDR2 sequences are MGHRA and YSYEKL.

V is TRBV11-2 and J is TRBJ1-1; TCRdb's D call, TRBD1, is unchecked because there is no DNA. This CDR3 is built from 13 residues. A DNA sequence was not provided. In germline, CDR1 is SGHAT, CDR2 FQNNGV. CDR3 region: CASSRTGSTEAFF.

V usage is TRBV5-4 and J usage is TRBJ2-7; as DNA is missing, the TRBD2 call by TCRdb cannot be tested. Germline CDR1 is SGHNT and CDR2 is YYREEE (reference sequence). CDR3 length equals 14 residues. DNA is not recorded here. The chain's CDR3 is CASSLETSSYEQYF. Looking up the rest from reference TRBV5-4 and TRBJ2-7 gives the full variable domain: ETGVTQSPTHLIKTRGQQVTLRCSSQSGHNTVSWYQQALGQGPQFIFQYYREEENGRGNFPPRFSGLQFPNYSSELNVNALELDDSALYLCASSLETSSYEQYFGPGTRLTVT.

The gene calls are TRBV6-5 and TRBJ2-7; TCRdb outputs TRBD2, but without DNA this stays unchecked. CDR3 length: 16 residues. Nucleotide data are not available. Germline V gene sequence: CDR1 MNHEY, CDR2 SVGAGI. CDR3 in amino acids: CASSYSGTSGAYEQYF.

This rearrangement joins TRBV6-5 to TRBJ2-7; the D call from TCRdb, TRBD1, cannot be confirmed without DNA. The CDR3 length is 13 residues. No nucleotide data were recorded. Germline assignment: CDR1 MNHEY and CDR2 SVGAGI. CDR3 sequence reads: CASSTRGGYEQYF.

V gene TRBV6-5 combines with J gene TRBJ1-5; TCRdb selects TRBD1, and the lack of DNA leaves this call unchecked. This CDR3 region has 15 residues. No nucleotide data were recorded. Germline CDR1 reads MNHEY; CDR2 reads SVGAGI. CDR3 sequence: CASRTNRAGREPQHF.

This sequence joins TRBV4-1 and TRBJ2-7; TCRdb returns TRBD2, unconfirmable since there is no DNA. The CDR3 consists of 16 residues. This entry has no DNA. From germline, CDR1 is MGHRA and CDR2 YSYEKL. The CDR3 here is CASSQVGLADSYEQYF.

According to its frequency, this clone is medium-sized. The V call is TRBV5-4, the J call TRBJ1-3. This CDR3 is 13 amino acids long. DNA is not on record. Looked up from germline, CDR1 is SGHNT and CDR2 is YYREEE (reference sequence). This CDR3 reads CASSSQRGNTIYF.

The rearrangement joins TRBV27 to TRBJ1-5; TCRdb outputs TRBD1, but without DNA this stays unchecked. This CDR3 comprises 18 residues. The record lacks a DNA sequence. CDR1 is MNHEY and CDR2 is SMNVEV in the germline V gene (reference sequence). The CDR3 spells CASSSQTGQGLGQQPQHF.

The genes are TRBV29-1 and TRBJ1-5. Germline-derived CDR1 and CDR2 are SQVTM and ANQGSEA. This CDR3 contains 15 residues. There is no recorded DNA. The CDR3 loop is CSVGGIMGGNQPQHF.

Judged by frequency, this clone is medium-sized (0.01 to 0.1%). The chain combines TRBV9 with TRBJ1-2. The length of the CDR3 is 14 residues. The DNA sequence is not available. Germline V gene sequence: CDR1 SGDLS, CDR2 YYNGEE. This CDR3 reads CASSVSSSNYGYTF. The variable domain in full, with the rest retrieved from reference TRBV9 and TRBJ1-2, is DSGVTQTPKHLITATGQRVTLRCSPRSGDLSVYWYQQSLDQGLQFLIQYYNGEERAKGNILERFSAQQFPDLHSELNLSSLELGDSALYFCASSVSSSNYGYTFGSGTRLTVV.

The J gene is TRBJ1-1, the V gene TRBV5-1. This CDR3 has 15 amino acids. No DNA sequence is on record. Germline V lookup: CDR1 SGHRS, CDR2 YFSETQ. The CDR3 loop is CASSKGGVGYNEAFF.

This sequence joins TRBV19 and TRBJ2-7; TCRdb indicates TRBD1, and absent DNA this call remains unverified. Germline lookup yields CDR1 LNHDA and CDR2 SQIVND (reference sequence). The CDR3 has 14 amino acids. The coding DNA is unavailable. This CDR3 reads CASSMGNRYYEQYF.

The V call is TRBV20-1, the J call TRBJ1-1. The CDR3 totals 11 residues. The DNA sequence is not available. Germline-derived CDR1 and CDR2 are DFQATT and SNEGSKA (reference sequence). The CDR3 sequence: CSARGPFVPRF.

This rearrangement joins TRBV6-5 to TRBJ1-2. The CDR3 spans 13 residues. No DNA appears here. CDR1 MNHEY and CDR2 SVGAGI come from the germline V gene. This CDR3 reads CASNPTGRVGYTF.

The chain has TRBV6-1 and TRBJ1-5; TCRdb outputs TRBD1, but without DNA this stays unchecked. This CDR3 contains 17 residues. The protein alone is recorded here. Germline lookup yields CDR1 MNHNS and CDR2 SASEGT. CDR3 protein: CASSDYYRAHSNQPQHF.

The chain links TRBV29-1 to TRBJ1-3. Germline CDR1 reads SQVTM; CDR2 reads ANQGSEA. The CDR3 has 14 residues. No DNA accompanies this entry. The CDR3 here is CSGVTGVTGNTIYF.

This sequence joins TRBV27 and TRBJ1-1. The CDR3 consists of 14 residues. Only the protein sequence is given. Germline CDR1 reads MNHEY; CDR2 reads SMNVEV (reference sequence). CDR3 loop: CASSPDTKRTEAFF.

The chain joins TRBV7-9 to TRBJ1-4. This CDR3 is built from 14 residues. The DNA is not on file. Germline V gene lookup returns CDR1 SEHNR and CDR2 FQNEAQ (reference sequence). CDR3 protein: CASSRGISNEKLFF.

The rearrangement links TRBV27 to TRBJ2-7; TCRdb names TRBD1, which stays unverified in the absence of DNA. In germline, CDR1 is MNHEY, CDR2 SMNVEV (reference sequence). This CDR3 is built from 15 residues. A DNA sequence was not provided. The CDR3: CASSQRTGGRWEQYF.

This rearrangement joins TRBV4-2 to TRBJ2-3; the D call of TRBD2 rests on TCRdb alone, since no DNA is present to check it. The CDR3 has 16 amino acids. No DNA has been recorded. The germline CDR1 and CDR2 sequences are LGHNA and YNFKEQ. CDR3 protein: CASSPGTSGVSHTQYF.

The chain recombines TRBV28 with TRBJ2-7; TCRdb's D call, TRBD2, is unchecked because there is no DNA. The germline CDR1 and CDR2 sequences are MDHEN and SYDVKM. The CDR3 is made up of 16 amino acids. There is no recorded DNA. CDR3 sequence: CASSYASGRAFDEQYF.

CDR3 sequence: CASRVTPAYNEQFF. The chain couples TRBV28 to TRBJ2-1; TCRdb selects TRBD1, and the lack of DNA leaves this call unchecked. Looked up from germline, CDR1 is MDHEN and CDR2 is SYDVKM. The CDR3 has 14 residues. The entry carries no DNA sequence.